This T cell receptor beta chain was identified in a study of beta chain features in type 1 diabetes. Findings and caveats of the study: Researchers report that Type 1 diabetes patients had moderately but significantly shorter TCRB CDR3s across all four CD4+ subsets.

Isolated RNA was reverse transcribed in full, so expressed TCRB transcripts were sequenced. Data came from immunoSEQ multiplex PCR; TCRdb stores just in-frame clones and leaves some out. The sample yields around 250,000 clones, 13% to 15% seen once. Regarding this clone: The target antigen is unknown.

Germline V CDR1 and CDR2: LNHDA, SQIVND (reference sequence). The CDR3 length is 15 residues. Between the trimmed V and J ends, which lost 2 bases and 1 base, there was a span of 9 bases. This receptor was obtained from a man under 40 with type 1 diabetes. The J gene is TRBJ1-5, the V gene TRBV19; tentatively, D is TRBD1 (5 bases). Material: naive CD4+ T cells from blood. This chain's CDR3 is CASSIQGISNQPQHF. The CDR3, as DNA: TGTGCCAGTAGTATACAGGGTATCAGCAATCAGCCCCAGCATTTT. Using reference TRBV19 and TRBJ1-5 for the parts outside the CDR3, the full variable domain is DGGITQSPKYLFRKEGQNVTLSCEQNLNHDAMYWYRQDPGQGLRLIYYSQIVNDFQKGDIAEGYSVSREKKESFPLTVTSAQKNPTAFYLCASSIQGISNQPQHFGDGTRLSIL.